The present T cell receptor beta chain was sequenced within a study of T cell changes during pregnancy in multiple sclerosis. The assay was immunoSEQ multiplex PCR, and TCRdb's table has in-frame clones only and misses some. This sample has about 70,000 clones, with around 90% found just once. Between the trimmed V and J ends, which lost 4 bases and 7 bases, there was a span of 14 bases. This CDR3 has 13 amino acids. CDR1 is SGHNT and CDR2 is YYREEE in the germline V gene (reference sequence). The origin of this receptor is a female donor with multiple sclerosis, enrolled in a pregnancy study. This material consisted of CD4+ T cells from peripheral blood mononuclear cells, taken after pregnancy. The chain has TRBV5-4 and TRBJ2-5; D possibly corresponds to TRBD2 (7 bases). The DNA for the CDR3 is TGTGCCAGCAGCGTACAGGGCGGGGGGACCCAGTACTTC. It specifies CASSVQGGGTQYF.